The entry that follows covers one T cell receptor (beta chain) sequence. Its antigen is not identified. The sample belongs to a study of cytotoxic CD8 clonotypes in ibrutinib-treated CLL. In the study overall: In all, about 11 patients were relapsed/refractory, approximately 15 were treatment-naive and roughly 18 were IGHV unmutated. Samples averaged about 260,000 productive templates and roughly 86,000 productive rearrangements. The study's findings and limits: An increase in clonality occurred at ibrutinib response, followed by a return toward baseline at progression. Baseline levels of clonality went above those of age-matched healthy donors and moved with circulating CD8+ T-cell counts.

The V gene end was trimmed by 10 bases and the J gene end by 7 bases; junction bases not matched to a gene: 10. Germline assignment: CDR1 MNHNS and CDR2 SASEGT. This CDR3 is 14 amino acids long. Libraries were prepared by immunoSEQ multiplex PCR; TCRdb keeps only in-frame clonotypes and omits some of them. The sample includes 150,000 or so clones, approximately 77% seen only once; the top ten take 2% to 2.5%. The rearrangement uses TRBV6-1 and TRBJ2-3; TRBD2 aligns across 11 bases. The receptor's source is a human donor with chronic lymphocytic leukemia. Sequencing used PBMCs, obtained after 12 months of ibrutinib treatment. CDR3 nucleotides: TGTGCCACCGAATCCGGGACTAGCGGTAATACGCAGTATTTT. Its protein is CATESGTSGNTQYF.